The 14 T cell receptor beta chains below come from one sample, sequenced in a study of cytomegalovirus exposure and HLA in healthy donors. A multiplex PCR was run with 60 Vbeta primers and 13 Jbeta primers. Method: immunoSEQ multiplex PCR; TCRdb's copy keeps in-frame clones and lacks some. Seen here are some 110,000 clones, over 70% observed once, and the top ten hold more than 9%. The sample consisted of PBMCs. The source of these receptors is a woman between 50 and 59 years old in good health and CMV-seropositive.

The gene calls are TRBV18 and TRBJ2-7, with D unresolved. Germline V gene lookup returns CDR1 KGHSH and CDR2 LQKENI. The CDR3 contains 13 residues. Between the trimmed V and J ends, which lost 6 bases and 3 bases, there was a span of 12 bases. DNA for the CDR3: TGTGCCAGCTCCCCTCGGTTTGGCTACGAGCAGTACTTC. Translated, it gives CASSPRFGYEQYF.

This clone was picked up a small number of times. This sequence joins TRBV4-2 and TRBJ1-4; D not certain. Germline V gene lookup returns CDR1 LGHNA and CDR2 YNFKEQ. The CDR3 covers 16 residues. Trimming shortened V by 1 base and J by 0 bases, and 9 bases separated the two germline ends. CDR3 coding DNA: TGTGCCAGCAGCCAAGGCGGCCCGTCAACTAATGAAAAACTGTTTTTT. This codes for CASSQGGPSTNEKLFF.

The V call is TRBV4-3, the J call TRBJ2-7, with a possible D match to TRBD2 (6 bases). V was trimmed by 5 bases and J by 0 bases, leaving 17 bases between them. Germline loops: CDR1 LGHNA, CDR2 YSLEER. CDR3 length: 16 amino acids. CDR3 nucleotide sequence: TGCGCCAGCAGCTTTCTCCCTAGCGCAAGCTCCTACGAGCAGTACTTC. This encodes CASSFLPSASSYEQYF.

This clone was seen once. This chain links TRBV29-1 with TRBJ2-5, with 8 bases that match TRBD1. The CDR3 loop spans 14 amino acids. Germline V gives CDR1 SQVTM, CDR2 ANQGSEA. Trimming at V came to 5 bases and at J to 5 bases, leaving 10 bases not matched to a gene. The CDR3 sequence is CSVPMLDRAETQYF. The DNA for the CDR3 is TGCAGCGTTCCAATGCTGGACAGGGCTGAGACCCAGTACTTC.

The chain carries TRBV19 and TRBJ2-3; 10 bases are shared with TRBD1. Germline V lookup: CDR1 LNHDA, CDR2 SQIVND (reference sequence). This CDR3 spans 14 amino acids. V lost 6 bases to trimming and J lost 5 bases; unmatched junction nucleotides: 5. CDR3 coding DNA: TGTGCCAGTAGCGACAGGGGGCGTGTAGATACGCAGTATTTT. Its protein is CASSDRGRVDTQYF.

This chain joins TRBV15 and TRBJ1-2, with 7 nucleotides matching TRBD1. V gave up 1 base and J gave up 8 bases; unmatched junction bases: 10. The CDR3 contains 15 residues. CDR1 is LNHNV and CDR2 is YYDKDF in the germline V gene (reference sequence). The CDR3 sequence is CATSRVDRDSRGYTF. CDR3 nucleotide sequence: TGTGCCACCAGCAGAGTAGACAGGGATTCTCGCGGCTACACCTTC.

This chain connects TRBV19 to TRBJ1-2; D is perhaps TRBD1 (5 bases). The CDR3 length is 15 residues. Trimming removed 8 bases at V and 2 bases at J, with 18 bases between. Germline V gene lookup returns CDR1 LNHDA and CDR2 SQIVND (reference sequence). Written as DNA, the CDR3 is TGTGCCAGTTCCCTAAATCAGGGACTGAACTATGGCTACACCTTC. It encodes CASSLNQGLNYGYTF.

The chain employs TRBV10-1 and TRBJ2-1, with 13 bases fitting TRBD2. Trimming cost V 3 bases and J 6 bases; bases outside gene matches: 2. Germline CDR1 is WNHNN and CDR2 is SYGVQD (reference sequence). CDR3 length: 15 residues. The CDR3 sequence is CASSEGLAGANEQFF. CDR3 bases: TGCGCCAGCAGTGAAGGACTAGCGGGGGCCAATGAGCAGTTCTTC.

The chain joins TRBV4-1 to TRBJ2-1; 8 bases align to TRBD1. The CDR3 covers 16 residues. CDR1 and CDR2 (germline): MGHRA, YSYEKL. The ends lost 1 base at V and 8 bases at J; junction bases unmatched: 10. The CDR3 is CASSQAGGVGWYEQFF. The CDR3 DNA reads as TGCGCCAGCAGCCAAGCAGGGGGCGTCGGGTGGTATGAGCAGTTCTTC.

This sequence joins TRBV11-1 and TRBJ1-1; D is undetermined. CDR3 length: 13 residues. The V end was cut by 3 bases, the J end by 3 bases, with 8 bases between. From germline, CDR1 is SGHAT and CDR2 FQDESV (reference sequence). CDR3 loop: CASSLGDYTEAFF. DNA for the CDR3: TGTGCCAGCAGCTTGGGAGACTACACTGAAGCTTTCTTT.

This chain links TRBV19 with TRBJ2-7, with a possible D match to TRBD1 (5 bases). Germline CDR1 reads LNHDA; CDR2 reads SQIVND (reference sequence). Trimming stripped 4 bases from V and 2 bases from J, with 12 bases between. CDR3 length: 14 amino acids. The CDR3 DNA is TGTGCCAGTAGTACCAGCAGGGATACCTACGAGCAGTACTTC. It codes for CASSTSRDTYEQYF.

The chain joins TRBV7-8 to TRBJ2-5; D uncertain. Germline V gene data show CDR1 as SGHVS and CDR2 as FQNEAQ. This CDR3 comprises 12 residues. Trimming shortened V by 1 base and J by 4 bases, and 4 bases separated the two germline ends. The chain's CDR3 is CASSLVSETQYF. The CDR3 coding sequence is TGTGCCAGCAGCTTAGTATCAGAGACCCAGTACTTC.

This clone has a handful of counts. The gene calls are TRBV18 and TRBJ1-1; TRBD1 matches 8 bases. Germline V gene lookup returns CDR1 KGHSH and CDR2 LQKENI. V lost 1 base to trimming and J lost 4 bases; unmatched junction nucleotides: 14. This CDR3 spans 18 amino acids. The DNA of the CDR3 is TGTGCCAGCTCACCACAAAGACTAACAGGGGGGTTAGGCACTGAAGCTTTCTTT. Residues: CASSPQRLTGGLGTEAFF.

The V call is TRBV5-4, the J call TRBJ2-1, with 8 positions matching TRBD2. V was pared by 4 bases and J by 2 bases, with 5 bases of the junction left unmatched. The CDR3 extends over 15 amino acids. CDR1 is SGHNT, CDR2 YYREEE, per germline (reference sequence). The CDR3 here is CASSTMTSAYNEQFF. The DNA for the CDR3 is TGTGCCAGCAGCACGATGACTAGCGCCTACAATGAGCAGTTCTTC.